These T cell receptor beta chains were read from a single sample in a study of T-cell memory formation after mild COVID-19. MiXCR, applied by TCRdb to the 5' RACE reads, yields one record per CDR3 protein. The sample lists about 360,000 distinct CDR3 sequences; 10% to 15% were seen once. The sequenced sample was PBMCs or a T cell subset sorted from them (not recorded which). Receptor source: a man in his late teens or twenties who had mild COVID-19 (a few samples of this study predate the infection). Cell type and time point are not known. The CDR3 runs from the conserved cysteine through the conserved F or W. Fields, in order: CDR3 DNA, CDR3 protein, J gene, clone size, V gene, D gene. D genes are given only for firm matches. Some rows mark clone size as missing; the rest say once, few, many or name a class of expanded clone.

TGTGCCAGCAGTTACGGGCCAGATAGAGATACGCAGTATTTT,CASSYGPDRDTQYF,TRBJ2-3,many,TRBV6-6,NA
TGTGCCAGCAGCTCACCGGGACAACGGATCTACGAGCAGTACTTC,CASSSPGQRIYEQYF,TRBJ2-7,many,TRBV3-1,NA
TGTGCCAGCAGTTTAGGCCCCACATATACGCAGTATTTT,CASSLGPTYTQYF,TRBJ2-3,few,TRBV5-6,NA
TGTGCCAGCAGTCCAACCGGGACAGGGGAGGAGACCCAGTACTTC,CASSPTGTGEETQYF,TRBJ2-5,NA,TRBV2,TRBD1
TGTGCCAGCAGTTCCGCCCGGGGGGCCTACGAGCAGTACTTC,CASSSARGAYEQYF,TRBJ2-7,few,TRBV27,TRBD2
TGTGCCAGCAGCCGACCGGGGCCCGGAAACACCATATATTTT,CASSRPGPGNTIYF,TRBJ1-3,few,TRBV7-2,NA
TGCAGCGCCAGGGGGACACCAATCTACGAGCAGTACTTC,CSARGTPIYEQYF,TRBJ2-7,few,TRBV29-1,TRBD1
TGTGCCGCCCAGCGGGAACCGAGTGAAAAACTGTTTTTT,CAAQREPSEKLFF,TRBJ1-4,NA,TRBV10-3,NA
TGCAGCGCGAACCGGGACAACACTGAAGCTTTCTTT,CSANRDNTEAFF,TRBJ1-1,NA,TRBV29-1,NA
TGTGCCACCAGTGATTTCGCCGGGGGGGCCAGGGGTGAGCAGTTCTTC,CATSDFAGGARGEQFF,TRBJ2-1,NA,TRBV24-1,TRBD2
TGCGCCAGCAGCACGGGTGAACGCTATGGCTACACCTTC,CASSTGERYGYTF,TRBJ1-2,few,TRBV5-1,NA
TGCAGTGCTACAGGGGCAACTAATGAAAAACTGTTTTTT,CSATGATNEKLFF,TRBJ1-4,many,TRBV20-1,NA
TGTGCCACCCGACAGGGGTGGATAGATACGCAGTATTTT,CATRQGWIDTQYF,TRBJ2-3,NA,TRBV6-5,TRBD1
TGTGCCAGCAGCCCCGGGACAGGGGCGCTCACAGATACGCAGTATTTT,CASSPGTGALTDTQYF,TRBJ2-3,few,TRBV7-2,TRBD1
TGTGCCATCAGGAGACAGTCCAATCAGCCCCAGCATTTT,CAIRRQSNQPQHF,TRBJ1-5,NA,TRBV10-3,NA
TGTGCCAGCAGAATTGGGGGGATCGAGACCCAGTACTTC,CASRIGGIETQYF,TRBJ2-5,many,TRBV12-3/TRBV12-4,NA
TGTGCCAGCAGCGTAGACCGGCCTCCCCTCCACTTT,CASSVDRPPLHF,TRBJ1-6,few,TRBV9,NA
TGTGCCAGCAGTCCCACCGACTTTCCCAATGGCTACACCTTC,CASSPTDFPNGYTF,TRBJ1-2,NA,TRBV12-3/TRBV12-4,NA
TGTGCCAGCTCACCACATAACAGGGCGGGCCAGCCCCAGCATTTT,CASSPHNRAGQPQHF,TRBJ1-5,NA,TRBV18,NA
TGTGCCAGCAACCGACAGGGTACCTTGCTGGACGAGCAGTACTTC,CASNRQGTLLDEQYF,TRBJ2-7,few,TRBV12-3/TRBV12-4,TRBD1
TGTGCCAGCAGTCCGGGACATAGCTCCTACAATGAGCAGTTCTTC,CASSPGHSSYNEQFF,TRBJ2-1,few,TRBV28,NA
TGTGCCAGCAGCTTAGCCTTTGAAGCTTTCTTT,CASSLAFEAFF,TRBJ1-1,NA,TRBV7-9,NA
TGTGCCAGCAGCCGAGGACAGGGTTCCAACTATGGCTACACCTTC,CASSRGQGSNYGYTF,TRBJ1-2,few,TRBV7-9,TRBD1
TGCGCCAGCAGCCAAGAGGCGACCTGGAGCAATCAGCCCCAGCATTTT,CASSQEATWSNQPQHF,TRBJ1-5,few,TRBV4-1,NA
TGTGCCAGCAGCCAGTGGGGTGGCGTAGGCTACACCTTC,CASSQWGGVGYTF,TRBJ1-2,few,TRBV12-3/TRBV12-4,NA
TGTGCCAGCAGTTTATGGGCCGGGGCACCCCTCCACTTT,CASSLWAGAPLHF,TRBJ1-6,NA,TRBV28,NA
TGCGCCAGCAGCATAGAGATAGATACGCAGTATTTT,CASSIEIDTQYF,TRBJ2-3,few,TRBV5-1,NA
TGTGCCAGCAGCACTTCCGGGACTGACAATCAGCCCCAGCATTTT,CASSTSGTDNQPQHF,TRBJ1-5,NA,TRBV7-2,NA
TGTGCCAGCAGCCAAGTTATGGGTAAACAGGGGCTGCCCCAGCATTTT,CASSQVMGKQGLPQHF,TRBJ1-5,NA,TRBV4-2,TRBD1
TGTGCCAGCAGTTGGGGGGACAGAGTGCAAGAGACCCAGTACTTC,CASSWGDRVQETQYF,TRBJ2-5,NA,TRBV6-5,NA
TGCGCCAGCAGCTTGACACGGGATACGACGACGGTAAAGGGGAATTCACCCCTCCACTTT,CASSLTRDTTTVKGNSPLHF,TRBJ1-6,few,TRBV5-1,NA
TGTGCCTGGTCATTGTCCTACGAGCAGTACTTC,CAWSLSYEQYF,TRBJ2-7,NA,TRBV30,NA
TGTGCCATCAGTCTGGGACAGGGCGGTACTGAAGCTTTCTTT,CAISLGQGGTEAFF,TRBJ1-1,NA,TRBV10-3,TRBD1
TGTGCCAGCAGCAGAGTGGGGGTAGGGGGAAACACCGGGGAGCTGTTTTTT,CASSRVGVGGNTGELFF,TRBJ2-2,NA,TRBV5-6,NA
TGCGCCAGCAGAGTTACAGGGGTCCCGAACACTGAAGCTTTCTTT,CASRVTGVPNTEAFF,TRBJ1-1,few,TRBV10-2,TRBD1
TGTGCCACCAGTGACCCCGGGTGGCAGGGGAGCATCGGGGAGCTGTTTTTT,CATSDPGWQGSIGELFF,TRBJ2-2,few,TRBV24-1,NA
TGTGCCAGCAGCTTATCAGCGGGGCGATCATCGGGCATCGCGCAGTACTTC,CASSLSAGRSSGIAQYF,TRBJ2-7,NA,TRBV7-9,TRBD2
TGCAGCGCTGGGGCTAGGACGACAGATACGCAGTATTTT,CSAGARTTDTQYF,TRBJ2-3,few,TRBV29-1,NA
TGTGCCAGCAGTAGGGGGACAGCGAATGAGCAGTTCTTC,CASSRGTANEQFF,TRBJ2-1,NA,TRBV12-3/TRBV12-4,TRBD1
TGTGCCAGCAGCAGACAGGACTTAGCGGGGAAAGAGACCCAGTACTTC,CASSRQDLAGKETQYF,TRBJ2-5,few,TRBV7-6,TRBD2
TGTGCCAGCAGCTTCAGCGGGGGGGCAGAGGAGACCCAGTACTTC,CASSFSGGAEETQYF,TRBJ2-5,NA,TRBV7-2,TRBD2
TGCGCCAGCAGCATTCAAGTGGCCGGGGAGCTGTTTTTT,CASSIQVAGELFF,TRBJ2-2,few,TRBV5-1,NA
TGTGCCAGCAGTTATACAAAGAGCCTCTCCTACAATGAGCAGTTCTTC,CASSYTKSLSYNEQFF,TRBJ2-1,few,TRBV11-2,NA
TGTGCCAGCAGCGCCCTCAGGGGGAACGAGCAGTACTTC,CASSALRGNEQYF,TRBJ2-7,few,TRBV7-8,TRBD1
TGTGCCAGCAGCTTAGCGGGGGGTACGGGTAATTCACCCCTCCACTTT,CASSLAGGTGNSPLHF,TRBJ1-6,few,TRBV7-8,NA
TGCGCCAGCAGGCCCGGCGGTAGCGACCAAGAGACCCAGTACTTC,CASRPGGSDQETQYF,TRBJ2-5,few,TRBV5-1,NA
TGTGCCAGCAGCCGTTTTCCCTTCGGTCCCTACGAGCAGTACTTC,CASSRFPFGPYEQYF,TRBJ2-7,few,TRBV7-9,NA
TGTGCCAGCAGTGCTTTACCTCAGCCCCAGCATTTT,CASSALPQPQHF,TRBJ1-5,few,TRBV12-3/TRBV12-4,NA
TGTGCCAGCACCATTAGCGGGGCTAGCACAGATACGCAGTATTTT,CASTISGASTDTQYF,TRBJ2-3,few,TRBV6-2/TRBV6-3,TRBD2
TGTGCCAGCAGCCAAGCGCCATGGGCTGGGTACACTGAAGCTTTCTTT,CASSQAPWAGYTEAFF,TRBJ1-1,few,TRBV14,NA